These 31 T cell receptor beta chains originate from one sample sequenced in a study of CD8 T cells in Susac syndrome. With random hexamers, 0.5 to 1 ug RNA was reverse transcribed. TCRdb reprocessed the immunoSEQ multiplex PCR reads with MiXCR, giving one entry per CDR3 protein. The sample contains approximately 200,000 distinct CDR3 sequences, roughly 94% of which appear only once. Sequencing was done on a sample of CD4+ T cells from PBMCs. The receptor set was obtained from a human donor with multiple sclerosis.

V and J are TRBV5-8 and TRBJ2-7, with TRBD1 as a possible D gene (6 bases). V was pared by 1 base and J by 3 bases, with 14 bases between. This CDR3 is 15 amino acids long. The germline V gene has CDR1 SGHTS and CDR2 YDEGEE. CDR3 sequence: CASSLQQGRDYEQYF. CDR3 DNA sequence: TGTGCCAGCAGCTTGCAACAGGGTAGGGACTACGAGCAGTACTTC.

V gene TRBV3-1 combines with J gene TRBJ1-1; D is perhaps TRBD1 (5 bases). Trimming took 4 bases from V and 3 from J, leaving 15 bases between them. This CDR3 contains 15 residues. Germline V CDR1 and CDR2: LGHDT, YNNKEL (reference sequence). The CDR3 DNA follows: TGTGCCAGCAGCCCTCCAGGGTTTGCGGACACTGAAGCTTTCTTT. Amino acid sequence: CASSPPGFADTEAFF.

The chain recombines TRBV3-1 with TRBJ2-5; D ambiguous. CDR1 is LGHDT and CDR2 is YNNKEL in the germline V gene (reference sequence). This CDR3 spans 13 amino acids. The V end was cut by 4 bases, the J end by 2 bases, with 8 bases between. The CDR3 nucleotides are TGTGCCAGCAGCCGCACCCCGCAAGAGACCCAGTACTTC. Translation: CASSRTPQETQYF.

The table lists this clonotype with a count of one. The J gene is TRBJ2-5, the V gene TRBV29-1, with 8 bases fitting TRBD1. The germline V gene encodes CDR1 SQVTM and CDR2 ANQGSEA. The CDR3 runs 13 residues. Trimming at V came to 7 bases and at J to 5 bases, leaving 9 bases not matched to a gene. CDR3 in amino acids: CSDQDRGGETQYF. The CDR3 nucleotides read TGCAGCGACCAAGACAGGGGAGGCGAGACCCAGTACTTC. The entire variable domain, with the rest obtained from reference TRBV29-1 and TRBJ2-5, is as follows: SAVISQKPSRDICQRGTSLTIQCQVDSQVTMMFWYRQQPGQSLTLIATANQGSEATYESGFVIDKFPISRPNLTFSTLTVSNMSPEDSSIYLCSDQDRGGETQYFGPGTRLLVL.

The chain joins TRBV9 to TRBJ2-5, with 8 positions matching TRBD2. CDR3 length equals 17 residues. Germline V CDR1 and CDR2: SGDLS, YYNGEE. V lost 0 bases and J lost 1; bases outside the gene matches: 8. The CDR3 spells CASSVATSGGFQETQYF. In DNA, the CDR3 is TGTGCCAGCAGCGTAGCTACGAGCGGGGGCTTCCAAGAGACCCAGTACTTC.

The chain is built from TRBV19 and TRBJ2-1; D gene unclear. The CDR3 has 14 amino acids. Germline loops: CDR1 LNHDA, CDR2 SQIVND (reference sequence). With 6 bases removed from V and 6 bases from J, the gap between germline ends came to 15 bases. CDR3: CASSWAAAINEQFF. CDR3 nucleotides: TGTGCCAGTAGCTGGGCGGCAGCAATCAATGAGCAGTTCTTC.

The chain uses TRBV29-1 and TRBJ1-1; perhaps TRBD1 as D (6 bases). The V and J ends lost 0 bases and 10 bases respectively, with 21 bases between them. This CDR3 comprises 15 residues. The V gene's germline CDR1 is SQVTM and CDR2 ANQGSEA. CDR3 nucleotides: TGCAGCGTTGAAGATTCAGGGGCCCACCCTGGAGGAGCTTTCTTT. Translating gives CSVEDSGAHPGGAFF.

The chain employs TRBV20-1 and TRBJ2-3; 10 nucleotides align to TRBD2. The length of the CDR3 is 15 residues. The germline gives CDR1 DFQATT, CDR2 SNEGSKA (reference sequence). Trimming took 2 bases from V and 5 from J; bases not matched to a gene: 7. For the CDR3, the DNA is TGCAGTGCTAGAATCACTAGCGGGGTCGGAGATACGCAGTATTTT. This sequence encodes CSARITSGVGDTQYF.

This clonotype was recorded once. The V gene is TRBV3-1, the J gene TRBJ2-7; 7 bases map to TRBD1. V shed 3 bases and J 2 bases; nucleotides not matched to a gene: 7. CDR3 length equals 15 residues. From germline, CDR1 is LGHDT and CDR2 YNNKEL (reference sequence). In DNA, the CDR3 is TGTGCCAGCAGCCAGAAGGGACAGCCCCCCTACGAGCAGTACTTC. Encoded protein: CASSQKGQPPYEQYF.

In nucleotides, the CDR3 is TGCAGCGTTGACAGGGGGACTACCGGAACTGAAGCTTTCTTT. This codes for CSVDRGTTGTEAFF. This chain uses TRBV29-1 with TRBJ1-1; 7 bases map to TRBD1. The CDR3 extends over 14 amino acids. Trimming at V came to 3 bases and at J to 5 bases, leaving 9 bases not matched to a gene. Germline-derived CDR1 and CDR2 are SQVTM and ANQGSEA. Full variable domain (rest looked up from reference TRBV29-1 and TRBJ1-1): SAVISQKPSRDICQRGTSLTIQCQVDSQVTMMFWYRQQPGQSLTLIATANQGSEATYESGFVIDKFPISRPNLTFSTLTVSNMSPEDSSIYLCSVDRGTTGTEAFFGQGTRLTVV.

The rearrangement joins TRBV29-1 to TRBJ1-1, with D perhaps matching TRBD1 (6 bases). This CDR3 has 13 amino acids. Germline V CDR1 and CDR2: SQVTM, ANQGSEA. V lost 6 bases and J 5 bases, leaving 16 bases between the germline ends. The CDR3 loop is CSVVFSQGTEAFF. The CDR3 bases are TGCAGCGTGGTCTTCTCTCAGGGGACTGAAGCTTTCTTT.

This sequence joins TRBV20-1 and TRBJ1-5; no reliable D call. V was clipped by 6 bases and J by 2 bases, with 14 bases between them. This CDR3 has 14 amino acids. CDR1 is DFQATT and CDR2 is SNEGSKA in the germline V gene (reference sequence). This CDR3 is CSAPGGEGNQPQHF. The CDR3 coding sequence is TGCAGTGCCCCAGGAGGAGAGGGCAATCAGCCCCAGCATTTT.

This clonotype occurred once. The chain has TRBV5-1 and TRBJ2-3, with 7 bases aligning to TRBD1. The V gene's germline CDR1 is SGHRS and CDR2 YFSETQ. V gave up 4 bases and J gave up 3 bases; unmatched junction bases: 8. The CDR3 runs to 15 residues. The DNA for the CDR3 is TGCGCCAGCAGCATCGAAGGCAGGGGGACAGATACGCAGTATTTT. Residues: CASSIEGRGTDTQYF.

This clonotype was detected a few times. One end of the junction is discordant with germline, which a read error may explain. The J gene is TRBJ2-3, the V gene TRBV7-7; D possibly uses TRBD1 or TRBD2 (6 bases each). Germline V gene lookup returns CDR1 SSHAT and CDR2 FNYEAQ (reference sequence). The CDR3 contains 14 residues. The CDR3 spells CASSLTGGGDTQYF. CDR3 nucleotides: TGTGCTAGCAGCCTGACCGGGGGCGGGGATACGCAGTATTTT.

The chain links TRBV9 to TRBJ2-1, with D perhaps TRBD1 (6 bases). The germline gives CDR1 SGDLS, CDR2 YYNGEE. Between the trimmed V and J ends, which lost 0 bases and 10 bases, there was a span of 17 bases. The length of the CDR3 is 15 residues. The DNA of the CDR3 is TGTGCCAGCAGCGTAGAGTTGCATCAGGGGATCGAGCAGTTCTTC. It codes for CASSVELHQGIEQFF.

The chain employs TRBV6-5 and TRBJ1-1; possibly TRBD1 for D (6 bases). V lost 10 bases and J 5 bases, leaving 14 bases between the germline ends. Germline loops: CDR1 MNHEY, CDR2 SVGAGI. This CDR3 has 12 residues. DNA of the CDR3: TGTGCCACCTCCAGGGGTAGTACTGAAGCTTTCTTT. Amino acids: CATSRGSTEAFF.

CDR3 loop: CASGLVVSRDGEAFF. In DNA, the CDR3 is TGTGCTAGTGGTTTGGTGGTAAGCAGGGATGGTGAAGCTTTCTTT. V gene TRBV12-5 combines with J gene TRBJ1-1; maybe TRBD1 (5 bases). Trimming cost V 0 bases and J 7 bases, with 15 bases left between them. The CDR3 covers 15 residues. Germline V gene lookup returns CDR1 LGHNT and CDR2 FRNRAP.

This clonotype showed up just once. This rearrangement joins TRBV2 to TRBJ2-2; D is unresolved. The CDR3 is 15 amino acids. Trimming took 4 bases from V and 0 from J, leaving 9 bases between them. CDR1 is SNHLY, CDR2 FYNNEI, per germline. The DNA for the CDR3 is TGTGCCAGCAGTGTAGGCGCCCCGAACACCGGGGAGCTGTTTTTT. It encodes CASSVGAPNTGELFF.

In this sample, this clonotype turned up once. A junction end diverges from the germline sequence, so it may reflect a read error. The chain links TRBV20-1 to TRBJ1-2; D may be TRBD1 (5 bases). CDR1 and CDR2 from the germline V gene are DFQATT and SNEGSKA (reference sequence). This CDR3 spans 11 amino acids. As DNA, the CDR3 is TGCAGCGCTACCCCAGGGTACGGCTACACCTTC. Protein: CSATPGYGYTF.

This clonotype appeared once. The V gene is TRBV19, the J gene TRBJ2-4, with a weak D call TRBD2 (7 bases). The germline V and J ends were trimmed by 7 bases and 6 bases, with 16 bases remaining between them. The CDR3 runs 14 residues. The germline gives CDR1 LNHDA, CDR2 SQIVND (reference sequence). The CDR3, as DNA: TGTGCCAGTACCCCTGGCGGGGGCGTAAACATTCAGTACTTC. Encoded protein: CASTPGGGVNIQYF.

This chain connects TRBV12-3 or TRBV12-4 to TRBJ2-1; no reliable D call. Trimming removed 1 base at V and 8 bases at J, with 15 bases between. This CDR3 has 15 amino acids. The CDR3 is CASSLDYAISDEQFF. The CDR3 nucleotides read TGTGCCAGCAGTTTAGACTACGCCATCTCGGATGAGCAGTTCTTC.

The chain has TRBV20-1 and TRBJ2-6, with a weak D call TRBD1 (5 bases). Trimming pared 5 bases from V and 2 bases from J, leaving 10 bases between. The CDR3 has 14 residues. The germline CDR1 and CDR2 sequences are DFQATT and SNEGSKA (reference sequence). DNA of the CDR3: TGCAGTGCTCGCGCAGGGACTGGGGCCAACGTCCTGACTTTC. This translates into CSARAGTGANVLTF.

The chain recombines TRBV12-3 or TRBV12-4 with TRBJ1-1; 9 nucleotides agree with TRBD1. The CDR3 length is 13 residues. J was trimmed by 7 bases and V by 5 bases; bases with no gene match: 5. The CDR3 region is CASSTGGFSEAFF. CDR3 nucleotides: TGTGCCAGCAGTACAGGGGGCTTCAGTGAAGCTTTCTTT.

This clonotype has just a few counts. The CDR3 DNA is TGTGCCTGGAACGTACAGGGAATACATGGCTACACCTTC. It codes for CAWNVQGIHGYTF. This chain connects TRBV30 to TRBJ1-2; TRBD1 might be the D (6 bases). The germline V gene encodes CDR1 GTSNPN and CDR2 SVGIG (reference sequence). Trimming cost V 4 bases and J 6 bases, with 15 bases left between them. The CDR3 is made up of 13 amino acids. Drawing the rest from reference TRBV30 and TRBJ1-2, the complete variable domain is SQTIHQWPATLVQPVGSPLSLECTVEGTSNPNLYWYRQAAGRGLQLLFYSVGIGQISSEVPQNLSASRPQDRQFILSSKKLLLSDSGFYLCAWNVQGIHGYTFGSGTRLTVV.

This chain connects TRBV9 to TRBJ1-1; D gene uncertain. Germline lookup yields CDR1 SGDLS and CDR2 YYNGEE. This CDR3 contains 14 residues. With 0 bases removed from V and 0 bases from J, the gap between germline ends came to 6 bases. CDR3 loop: CASSVGGVNTEAFF. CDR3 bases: TGTGCCAGCAGCGTAGGGGGAGTGAACACTGAAGCTTTCTTT. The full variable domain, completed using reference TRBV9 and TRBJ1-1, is DSGVTQTPKHLITATGQRVTLRCSPRSGDLSVYWYQQSLDQGLQFLIQYYNGEERAKGNILERFSAQQFPDLHSELNLSSLELGDSALYFCASSVGGVNTEAFFGQGTRLTVV.

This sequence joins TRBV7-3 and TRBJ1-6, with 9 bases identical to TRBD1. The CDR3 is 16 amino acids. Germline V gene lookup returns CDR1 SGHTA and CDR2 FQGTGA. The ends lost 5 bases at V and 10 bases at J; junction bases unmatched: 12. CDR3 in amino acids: CASSRDRVRPGSPLHF. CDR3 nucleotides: TGTGCCAGCAGCCGGGACAGGGTTCGCCCGGGGTCACCCCTCCACTTT.

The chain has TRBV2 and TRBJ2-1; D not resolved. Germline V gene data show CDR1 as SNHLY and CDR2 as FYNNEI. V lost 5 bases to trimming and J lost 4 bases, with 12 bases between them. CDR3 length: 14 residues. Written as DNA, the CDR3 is TGTGCCAGCAGTCCCGAGAATACTTACAATGAGCAGTTCTTC. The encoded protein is CASSPENTYNEQFF.

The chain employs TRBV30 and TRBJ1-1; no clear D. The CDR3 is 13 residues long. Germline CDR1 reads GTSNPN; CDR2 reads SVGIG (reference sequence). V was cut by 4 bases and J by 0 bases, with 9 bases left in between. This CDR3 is CAWTSGVNTEAFF. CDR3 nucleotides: TGTGCCTGGACCTCAGGCGTGAACACTGAAGCTTTCTTT.

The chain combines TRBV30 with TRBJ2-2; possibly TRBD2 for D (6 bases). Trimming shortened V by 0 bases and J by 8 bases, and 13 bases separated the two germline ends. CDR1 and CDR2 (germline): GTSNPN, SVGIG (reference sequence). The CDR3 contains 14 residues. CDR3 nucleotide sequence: TGTGCCTGGAGTGTGGGCGGGGATAGAGGGGAGCTGTTTTTT. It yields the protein CAWSVGGDRGELFF.

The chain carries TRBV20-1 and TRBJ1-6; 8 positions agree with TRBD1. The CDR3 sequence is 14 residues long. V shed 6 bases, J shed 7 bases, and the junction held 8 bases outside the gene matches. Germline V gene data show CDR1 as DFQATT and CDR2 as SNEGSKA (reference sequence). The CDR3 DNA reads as TGCAGTGCCCAGGGGGCTGGTGGGAATTCACCCCTCCACTTT. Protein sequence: CSAQGAGGNSPLHF.

This CDR3 is CASSLELYNSPLHF. CDR3 nucleotides: TGCGCCAGCAGCTTGGAATTATATAATTCACCCCTCCACTTT. The genes are TRBV5-1 and TRBJ1-6; D unclear. V was pared by 0 bases and J by 4 bases, with 5 bases between. The length of the CDR3 is 14 residues. Germline loops: CDR1 SGHRS, CDR2 YFSETQ.